Sequencing of this TCR beta chain was carried out in a study of T-cell memory formation after mild COVID-19. With regard to this clonotype: The target antigen is unknown.

Findings and limits, study-wide: CD4/CD8 balance characterized clones contracting day 15 to 85, and CD4+ skew characterized later expanders.

After 5'RACE with constant-segment primers, TCR alpha and TCR beta cDNA libraries carrying sample barcodes and UMIs were obtained. Via MiXCR, TCRdb re-called the 5' RACE reads, giving one row per CDR3 protein. The table has approximately 410,000 distinct CDR3 sequences, 20% to 25% seen once. The CDR3 sequence is 20 residues long. The V end was cut by 6 bases, the J end by 0 bases, with 27 bases between. Germline V gene lookup returns CDR1 LNHNV and CDR2 YYDKDF (reference sequence). The chain couples TRBV15 to TRBJ2-1; tentative D call: TRBD1 (6 bases). Material: PBMCs or a T cell subset sorted from them (not recorded which). This sequence originates from an adult woman who had mild COVID-19 (a few samples of this study predate the infection). Cell type and time point are not known. As DNA, the CDR3 is TGTGCCACCAGTCATACTCTCTATGTAGGCGACAGGAGCTCCTACAATGAGCAGTTCTTC. This gives the protein CATSHTLYVGDRSSYNEQFF.